This record looks at one T cell receptor beta chain sequence and its context. Its target is unknown. V was shortened by 2 bases and J by 11 bases, with 9 bases between the two germline ends. There are 10 residues in the CDR3. In germline, CDR1 is DFQATT, CDR2 SNEGSKA (reference sequence). This sample was included in a study of spatial heterogeneity in lung cancer. Study summary: Detected sequences consistently included more beta-chain ones than alpha-chain ones. Study observations and caveats: Mutation counts in tumors were tracked by counts of expanded intratumoral alpha and beta TCRs.

TCRdb redid the calling of the 5' RACE reads with MiXCR, one entry per CDR3 protein. The sample carries approximately 9,600 distinct CDR3 sequences, about 8% recorded once. Time point indicated: sample taken at primary tumor resection. Around 68 TRACERx patients with early, untreated non-small cell lung cancer donated samples. Whole RNA, which was extracted from tumor, nontumor lung tissue or frozen PBMC, was sequenced without any cell sorting. This specimen consisted of lung tumor tissue, obtained at surgery. This TCR derives from a male donor with early-stage non-small cell lung cancer. The chain carries TRBV20-1 and TRBJ2-5; D unclear. The CDR3 spells CSARSGDQYF. CDR3 sequence (DNA): TGCAGTGCTAGAAGTGGGGATCAGTACTTC.